The 26 T cell receptor beta chains below come from one sample, sequenced in a study of T cell responses to AZD1222 COVID-19 vaccine. Produced via immunoSEQ multiplex PCR; TCRdb's table is partial and in-frame only. Among 90,000 to 150,000 clones listed, approximately 85% were seen once. The specimen comprised peripheral blood, sampled on day 0 of AZD1222 vaccination. The origin of the receptors is an adult in good health.

The rearrangement joins TRBV7-9 to TRBJ1-5; D perhaps matches TRBD1 (6 bases). The CDR3 has 16 residues. Germline V gives CDR1 SEHNR, CDR2 FQNEAQ (reference sequence). Trimming cost V 3 bases and J 7 bases, with 19 bases left between them. In nucleotides, the CDR3 is TGTGCCAGCAGCTTTGCCACCGGACAAGGGGGGCAGCCCCAGCATTTT. This sequence encodes CASSFATGQGGQPQHF.

The rearrangement links TRBV29-1 to TRBJ1-4; possibly TRBD1 for D (6 bases). Germline CDR1 SQVTM, CDR2 ANQGSEA. The V gene lost 3 bases and the J gene lost 11 bases, with 16 bases spanning the gap. CDR3 length equals 13 residues. The CDR3 here is CSVEGGAGDKLFF. The CDR3 nucleotides are TGCAGCGTTGAGGGGGGGGCAGGGGATAAACTGTTTTTT.

The rearrangement joins TRBV7-9 to TRBJ1-4; D unclear. V lost 2 bases to trimming and J lost 8 bases, with 15 bases between them. The CDR3 extends over 15 amino acids. Germline V CDR1 and CDR2: SEHNR, FQNEAQ (reference sequence). The CDR3 bases are TGTGCCAGCAGCTTATTATCAGTCCAAGTCGAAAAACTGTTTTTT. Translated, it gives CASSLLSVQVEKLFF.

This chain connects TRBV3-1 (or the pseudogene TRBV3-2) to TRBJ1-6; D is unresolved. Looked up from germline, CDR1 is LGHDT and CDR2 is YNNKEL (reference sequence). V lost 3 bases and J 10 bases, leaving 10 bases between the germline ends. The CDR3 is 13 residues long. CDR3: CASSHTSESPLHF. The DNA for the CDR3 is TGTGCCAGCAGCCATACGTCTGAGTCACCCCTCCACTTT.

V usage is TRBV6-5 and J usage is TRBJ2-2, with D possibly called TRBD1 or TRBD2 (5 bases each). CDR3 size: 15 residues. CDR1 MNHEY and CDR2 SVGAGI come from the germline V gene. Trimming stripped 5 bases from V and 4 bases from J, with 14 bases between. The CDR3 here is CASSPGVGGTGELFF. The CDR3 DNA reads TGTGCCAGCAGTCCCGGAGTTGGGGGCACCGGGGAGCTGTTTTTT.

The gene calls are TRBV29-1 and TRBJ1-2; D perhaps matches TRBD1 (5 bases). Trimming removed 5 bases at V and 8 bases at J, with 15 bases between. Germline lookup yields CDR1 SQVTM and CDR2 ANQGSEA. This CDR3 comprises 12 residues. The CDR3 loop reads CSVTGGERGYTF. CDR3 coding DNA: TGCAGCGTTACAGGCGGGGAGCGAGGCTACACCTTC.

V gene TRBV7-9 combines with J gene TRBJ2-2; no firm D call. V was shortened by 6 bases and J by 4 bases, with 6 bases between the two germline ends. The CDR3 runs to 12 residues. Germline assignment: CDR1 SEHNR and CDR2 FQNEAQ (reference sequence). The CDR3: CASRTPTGELFF. CDR3 bases: TGTGCCAGCAGAACCCCCACCGGGGAGCTGTTTTTT.

The chain employs TRBV12-3 or TRBV12-4 and TRBJ1-1; no clear D gene. V was shortened by 5 bases and J by 4 bases, with 5 bases between the two germline ends. CDR3 size: 11 residues. CDR3 nucleotide sequence: TGTGCCAGCAGTGGTGTCACTGAAGCTTTCTTT. This sequence encodes CASSGVTEAFF.

This clone was seen just once. Relative to the germline gene, one junction end is altered; a read error may explain this. The CDR3 loop reads CASSGGWGAGDYGQYF. Written as DNA, the CDR3 is TGTGCCAGCAGTGGGGGCTGGGGGGCAGGCGATTACGGGCAGTACTTC. The chain links TRBV2 to TRBJ2-7; D may be TRBD1 or TRBD2 (6 bases each). Germline CDR1 SNHLY, CDR2 FYNNEI. The CDR3 has 16 amino acids.

The chain links TRBV3-1 (or the pseudogene TRBV3-2) to TRBJ2-7; D is possibly TRBD1 (6 bases). The germline CDR1 and CDR2 sequences are LGHDT and YNNKEL (reference sequence). Trimming removed 3 bases at V and 7 bases at J, with 16 bases between. This CDR3 spans 14 amino acids. This chain's CDR3 is CASSHLGQTWEQYF. CDR3 nucleotide sequence: TGTGCCAGCAGCCATTTAGGACAGACGTGGGAGCAGTACTTC.

Only a few counts were recorded for this clone. The chain links TRBV12-5 to TRBJ1-1, with D unclear. Germline CDR1 and CDR2: LGHNT and FRNRAP. V lost 5 bases and J lost 0, with 19 bases in between. The CDR3 covers 17 residues. CDR3: CASGPLRGSQMNTEAFF. For the CDR3, the DNA is TGTGCTAGTGGTCCTCTTCGAGGGTCACAAATGAACACTGAAGCTTTCTTT.

This rearrangement joins TRBV12-5 to TRBJ2-3; possible D gene TRBD1, 5 bases. The CDR3 runs to 14 residues. The V and J ends lost 4 bases and 6 bases respectively, with 14 bases between them. The germline V gene has CDR1 LGHNT and CDR2 FRNRAP. CDR3 sequence: CASGSGPGRDTQYF. The CDR3 DNA is TGTGCTAGTGGTTCCGGACCAGGGCGTGATACGCAGTATTTT.

The chain joins TRBV19 to TRBJ2-7; perhaps D is TRBD1 or TRBD2 (5 bases each). The V gene lost 5 bases and the J gene lost 7 bases, with 18 bases spanning the gap. This CDR3 has 14 amino acids. From germline, CDR1 is LNHDA and CDR2 SQIVND (reference sequence). The CDR3 is CASSVRRAGGEQYF. The DNA for the CDR3 is TGTGCCAGTAGTGTTCGACGGGCTGGGGGTGAGCAGTACTTC.

The chain joins TRBV6-5 to TRBJ2-1; TRBD2 matches at 9 bases. After removal of 5 bases from V and 5 bases from J, the junction contained 1 base not matched to a gene. CDR1 is MNHEY, CDR2 SVGAGI, per germline. This CDR3 region has 13 residues. The CDR3 DNA follows: TGTGCCAGCAGTCGGACTAGCGACAATGAGCAGTTCTTC. Amino acid sequence: CASSRTSDNEQFF.

The chain couples TRBV2 to TRBJ1-5; D is possibly TRBD1 (5 bases). Germline V gives CDR1 SNHLY, CDR2 FYNNEI. This CDR3 comprises 14 residues. Trimming removed 4 bases at V and 9 bases at J, with 16 bases between. CDR3 loop: CASSGGGDGMPQHF. The CDR3 DNA reads as TGTGCCAGCAGTGGGGGAGGGGACGGAATGCCCCAGCATTTT.

The chain employs TRBV19 and TRBJ2-2, with D unresolved. The CDR3 is 14 amino acids. V shed 7 bases and J shed 0 bases, with 9 bases lying between them. Germline CDR1 reads LNHDA; CDR2 reads SQIVND (reference sequence). The CDR3 DNA reads TGTGCCAGTACGGAGCGTACGAACACCGGGGAGCTGTTTTTT. This translates into CASTERTNTGELFF.

This sequence joins TRBV7-9 and TRBJ1-2; D is undetermined. CDR1 is SEHNR, CDR2 FQNEAQ, per germline (reference sequence). Trimming shortened V by 5 bases and J by 5 bases, and 18 bases separated the two germline ends. CDR3 size: 15 residues. CDR3 sequence reads: CASSRSLGNPYGYTF. The CDR3 DNA is TGTGCCAGCAGCAGATCGTTGGGTAATCCTTATGGCTACACCTTC.

V gene TRBV14 combines with J gene TRBJ1-2, with a weak D call TRBD1 (5 bases). The CDR3 contains 12 residues. V was clipped by 1 base and J by 7 bases, with 7 bases between them. Germline lookup yields CDR1 SGHDN and CDR2 FVKESK. The DNA of the CDR3 is TGTGCCAGCAGCCAAGGAACAGGTGGCTACACCTTC. Protein: CASSQGTGGYTF.

The chain couples TRBV18 to TRBJ2-7; D is perhaps TRBD1 (5 bases). V was trimmed by 4 bases and J by 0 bases, leaving 10 bases between them. The CDR3 extends over 14 amino acids. In germline, CDR1 is KGHSH, CDR2 LQKENI. Here the CDR3 reads CASSLDTSSYEQYF. The CDR3 DNA follows: TGTGCCAGCTCACTGGACACGAGCTCCTACGAGCAGTACTTC.

In this sample, this clone turned up once. The chain links TRBV9 to TRBJ2-3; possible D gene TRBD1, 6 bases. The germline gives CDR1 SGDLS, CDR2 YYNGEE. Trimming took off 3 bases at V and 1 base at J, with 12 bases between the two ends. The CDR3 contains 15 residues. The CDR3 region has the DNA TGTGCCAGCAGCGCAGATCGGACAGGCACAGATACGCAGTATTTT. Translation: CASSADRTGTDTQYF.

The chain joins TRBV4-1 to TRBJ1-4; D not certain. The CDR3 extends over 16 amino acids. Trimming cost V 2 bases and J 6 bases, with 16 bases left between them. Germline V gene sequence: CDR1 MGHRA, CDR2 YSYEKL. The CDR3 region has the DNA TGCGCCAGCAGCCAATACGGCACGGCAGTTCATGAAAAACTGTTTTTT. Translated, it gives CASSQYGTAVHEKLFF.

CDR3 in DNA: TGTGCCAGCAGCGGGAGCGGGGAAAAATACTACGAGCAGTACTTC. This translates into CASSGSGEKYYEQYF. The gene calls are TRBV7-9 and TRBJ2-7; the match to TRBD2 covers 7 bases. Germline CDR1 is SEHNR and CDR2 is FQNEAQ (reference sequence). The CDR3 runs to 15 residues. V dropped 5 bases and J dropped 3; count of bases not matched to a gene: 10.

The chain is built from TRBV12-2 and TRBJ1-5; TRBD1, the table's D call, was not compared with the DNA. TRBV12-2 is a listed pseudogene. The CDR3 covers 18 residues. The chain's CDR3 is CASRLVPRRGTWGQPQHF. In DNA, the CDR3 is TGTGCAAGTCGCTTAGTCCCCCGTAGGGGCACGTGGGGTCAGCCCCAGCATTTT.

V is TRBV3-1 (or the pseudogene TRBV3-2) and J is TRBJ1-2; possibly TRBD1 for D (5 bases). CDR3 size: 15 residues. V lost 1 base to trimming and J lost 6 bases, with 15 bases between them. CDR1 is LGHDT, CDR2 YNNKEL, per germline (reference sequence). In DNA, the CDR3 is TGTGCCAGCAGCCAAGTGGACACCGGCCGGAATGGCTACACCTTC. Its protein product is CASSQVDTGRNGYTF.

The rearrangement joins TRBV9 to TRBJ1-1, with 9 nucleotides matching TRBD1. The CDR3 spans 19 residues. V lost 3 bases and J lost 2; bases outside the gene matches: 17. Germline CDR1 and CDR2: SGDLS and YYNGEE. CDR3 DNA: TGTGCCAGCAGCGGAACGGGACAGGGTATCCAACAGGTCAACACTGAAGCTTTCTTT. Its protein product is CASSGTGQGIQQVNTEAFF.

The chain recombines TRBV4-2 with TRBJ1-4; D is possibly TRBD1 (6 bases). This CDR3 has 19 residues. Germline CDR1 reads LGHNA; CDR2 reads YNFKEQ. Trimming removed 4 bases at V and 1 base at J, with 22 bases between. The CDR3 DNA sequence: TGTGCCAGCAGCCGCATCAACAACCCTAACAGGGAAACTAATGAAAAACTGTTTTTT. It yields the protein CASSRINNPNRETNEKLFF.